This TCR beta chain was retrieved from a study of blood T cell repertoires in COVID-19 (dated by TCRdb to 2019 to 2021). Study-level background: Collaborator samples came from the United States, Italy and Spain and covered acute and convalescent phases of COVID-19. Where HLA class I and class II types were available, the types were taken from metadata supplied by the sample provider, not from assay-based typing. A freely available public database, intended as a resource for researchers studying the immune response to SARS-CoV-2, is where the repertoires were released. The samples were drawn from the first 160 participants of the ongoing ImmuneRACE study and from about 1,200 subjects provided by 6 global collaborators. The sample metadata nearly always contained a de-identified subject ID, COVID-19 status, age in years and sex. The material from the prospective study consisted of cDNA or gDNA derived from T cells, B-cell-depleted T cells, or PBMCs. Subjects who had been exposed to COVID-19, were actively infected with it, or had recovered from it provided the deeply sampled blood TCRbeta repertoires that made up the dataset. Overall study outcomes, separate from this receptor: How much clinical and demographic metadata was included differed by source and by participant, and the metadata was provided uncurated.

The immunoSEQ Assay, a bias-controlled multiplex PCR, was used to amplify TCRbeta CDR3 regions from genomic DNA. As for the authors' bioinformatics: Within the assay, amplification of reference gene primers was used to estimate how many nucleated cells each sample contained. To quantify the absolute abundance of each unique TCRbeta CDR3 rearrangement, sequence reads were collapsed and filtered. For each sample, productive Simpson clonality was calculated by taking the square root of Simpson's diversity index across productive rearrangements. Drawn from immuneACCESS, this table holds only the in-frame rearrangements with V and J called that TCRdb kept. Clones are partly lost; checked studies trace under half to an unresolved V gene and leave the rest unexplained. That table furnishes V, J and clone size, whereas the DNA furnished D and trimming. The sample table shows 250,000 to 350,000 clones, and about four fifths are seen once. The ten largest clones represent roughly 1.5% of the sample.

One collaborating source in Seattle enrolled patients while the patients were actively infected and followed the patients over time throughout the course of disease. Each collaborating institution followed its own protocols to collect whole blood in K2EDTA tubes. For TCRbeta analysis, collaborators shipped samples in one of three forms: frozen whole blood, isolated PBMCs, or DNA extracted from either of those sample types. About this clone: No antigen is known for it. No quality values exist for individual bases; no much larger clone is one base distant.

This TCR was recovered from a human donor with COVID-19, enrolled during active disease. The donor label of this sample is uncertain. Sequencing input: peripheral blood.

At the DNA level, the sequence is TGTGCCAGCAGTCCCCACGGACAGAACACTGAAGCTTTCTTT. It translates to CASSPHGQNTEAFF. The rearranged chain carries TRBV27 and TRBJ1-1, with TRBD1 as a weak D call on 5 bases. Sequences MNHEY (CDR1) and SMNVEV (CDR2) are obtained from the germline V gene (reference sequence). A distance of 11 bases separates the germline ends of V and J, which lose 5 bases and 1 base respectively. The CDR3 sequence holds 14 residues, the cysteine and phenylalanine included. The DNA shown is the 42-base CDR3, in frame from base 1.